A selection of T cell receptor beta chains follows, all from one sample in a study of blood T cells in healthy people across ages. TCRdb processed the 5' RACE reads anew with MiXCR; each CDR3 protein has one entry. Here the sample spans about 2 million distinct CDR3 sequences, around half being singletons. Sequencing was carried out using blood. The receptors derive from a woman aged 40-49 years in good health. CDR3s include the opening cysteine and the closing phenylalanine or tryptophan. The D gene is left open where the match is weak. Only part of the rows carry a size: once, few, many, or a class if the clone is expanded.

TRBV5-1	-	TRBD2	TRBJ2-5	CASSLSRTSGGQETQYF	TGCGCCAGCAGCTTGAGCAGGACTAGCGGGGGTCAAGAGACCCAGTACTTC
TRBV4-1	-	-	TRBJ2-7	CASSQDRRTQGYEQYF	TGCGCCAGCAGCCAAGATCGACGGACCCAGGGCTACGAGCAGTACTTC
TRBV3-1	-	-	TRBJ1-2	CASSQVQGTGYTF	TGTGCCAGCAGCCAGGTCCAGGGAACCGGCTACACCTTC
TRBV7-9	few	TRBD2	TRBJ2-7	CASSSSSGGTQYEQYF	TGTGCCAGCAGCTCATCCAGCGGGGGGACCCAATACGAGCAGTACTTC
TRBV20-1	few	-	TRBJ2-3	CSLSLGGTDTQYF	TGCAGTCTAAGTCTGGGGGGCACAGATACGCAGTATTTT
TRBV13	-	TRBD1	TRBJ2-7	CASSTQAGQGAHEQYF	TGTGCCAGCAGCACCCAAGCGGGACAGGGGGCCCACGAGCAGTACTTC
TRBV6-1	once	-	TRBJ2-3	CASTAGLYTTDTQYF	TGTGCCAGCACCGCGGGACTCTATACCACAGATACGCAGTATTTT
TRBV20-1	few	-	TRBJ2-5	CSARDPTPRGIRETQYF	TGCAGTGCTAGAGACCCGACCCCGAGAGGGATTCGAGAGACCCAGTACTTC
TRBV20-1	once	-	TRBJ1-4	CSAAVQANEKLFF	TGCAGTGCGGCAGTACAGGCTAATGAAAAACTGTTTTTT
TRBV13	few	-	TRBJ2-5	CASSLGASNLYF	TGTGCCAGCAGCTTAGGAGCCTCAAATCTGTACTTC
TRBV5-1	-	-	TRBJ2-1	CASSAWDAGPYNEQFF	TGCGCCAGCAGCGCGTGGGATGCGGGGCCCTACAATGAGCAGTTCTTC
TRBV6-5	-	-	TRBJ1-2	CASRVRGYTF	TGTGCCAGCAGGGTTCGGGGCTACACCTTC
TRBV2	-	TRBD1	TRBJ1-3	CASSVGQTSSGNTIYF	TGTGCCAGCAGTGTGGGACAGACGTCTTCTGGAAACACCATATATTTT
TRBV2	-	TRBD1	TRBJ1-2	CASTSITGAGYGYTF	TGTGCCAGCACCAGTATAACAGGGGCGGGCTATGGCTACACCTTC
TRBV3-1	-	TRBD1	TRBJ1-1	CASSHETRTGRAFF	TGTGCCAGCAGCCATGAGACCCGGACAGGGCGGGCTTTCTTT
TRBV6-5	-	TRBD1	TRBJ1-2	CASGYGQGGYTF	TGTGCCAGCGGTTACGGACAGGGTGGCTACACCTTC
TRBV7-9	-	TRBD2	TRBJ2-3	CASSLALAGGLTDTQYF	TGTGCCAGCAGCTTAGCCCTAGCGGGGGGGCTCACAGATACGCAGTATTTT
TRBV7-6	-	-	TRBJ1-4	CASSSLTPATNEKLFF	TGTGCCAGCAGCTCCCTGACACCAGCAACTAATGAAAAACTGTTTTTT
TRBV7-9	few	TRBD1	TRBJ1-1	CASSPSEGAGTEAFF	TGTGCCAGCAGCCCTTCCGAGGGGGCCGGCACTGAAGCTTTCTTT
TRBV29-1	-	-	TRBJ2-1	CSVEDRGGLYNEQFF	TGCAGCGTTGAAGATCGTGGGGGCCTATACAATGAGCAGTTCTTC